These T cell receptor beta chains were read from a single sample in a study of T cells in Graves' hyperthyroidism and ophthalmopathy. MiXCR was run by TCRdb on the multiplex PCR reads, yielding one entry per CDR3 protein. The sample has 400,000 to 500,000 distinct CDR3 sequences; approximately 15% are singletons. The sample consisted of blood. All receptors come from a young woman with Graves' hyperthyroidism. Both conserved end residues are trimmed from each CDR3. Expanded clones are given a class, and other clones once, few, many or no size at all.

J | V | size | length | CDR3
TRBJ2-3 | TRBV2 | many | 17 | ASSSINVHERLSTDTQY
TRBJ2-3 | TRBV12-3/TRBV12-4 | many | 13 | ASSQTGTGTDTQY
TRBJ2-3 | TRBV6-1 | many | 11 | ASGLASTDTQY
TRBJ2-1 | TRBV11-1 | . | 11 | ASSLAGRVEQF
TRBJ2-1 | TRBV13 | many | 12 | ASSTGTHYNEQF
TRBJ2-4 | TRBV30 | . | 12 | AWSQAGAKNIQY
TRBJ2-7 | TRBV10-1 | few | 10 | ASSRTGGEQY
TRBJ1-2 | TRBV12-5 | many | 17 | ASGFFVRRQYYKDYGYT
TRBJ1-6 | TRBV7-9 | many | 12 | ASSSDRVGSPLH
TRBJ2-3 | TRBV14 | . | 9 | ASSRDLTQY
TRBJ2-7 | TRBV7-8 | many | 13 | ASSLGTLRSYEQY
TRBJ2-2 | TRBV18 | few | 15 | ASSPRLAGAGTGELF
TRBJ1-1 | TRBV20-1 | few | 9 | SGGSPTEAF
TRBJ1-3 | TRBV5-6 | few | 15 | ASSTWPNRVSGNTIY
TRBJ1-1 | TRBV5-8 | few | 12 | ASLPKGRWTEAF
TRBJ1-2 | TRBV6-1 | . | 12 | ASSKGQGSYGYT
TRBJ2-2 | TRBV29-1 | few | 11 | SVAGRSTGELF
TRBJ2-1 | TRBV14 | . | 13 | ASSQGTSGYNGQF
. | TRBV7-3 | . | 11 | ASSPGPNNEQY
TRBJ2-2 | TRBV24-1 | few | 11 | ATSDFNTGELF
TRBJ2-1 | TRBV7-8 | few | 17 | ASTTTRHNLDYSYNEQF
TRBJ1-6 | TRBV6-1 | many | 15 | ASSEARGTGANSPLH
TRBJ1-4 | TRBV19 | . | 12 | ASSMDRDNEKLF
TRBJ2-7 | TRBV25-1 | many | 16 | ASSEEPGLAVRNYEQY
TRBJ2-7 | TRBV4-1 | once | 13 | ASSRTQRETYEQY
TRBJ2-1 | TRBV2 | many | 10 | ASGGTFNVQF
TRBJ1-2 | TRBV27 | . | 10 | ASSPLDGMRT
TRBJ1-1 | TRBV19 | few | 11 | ASSRTELPEAF
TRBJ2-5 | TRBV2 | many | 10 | ASTQSGETQY
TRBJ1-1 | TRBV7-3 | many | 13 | ASSLGAGAATEAF